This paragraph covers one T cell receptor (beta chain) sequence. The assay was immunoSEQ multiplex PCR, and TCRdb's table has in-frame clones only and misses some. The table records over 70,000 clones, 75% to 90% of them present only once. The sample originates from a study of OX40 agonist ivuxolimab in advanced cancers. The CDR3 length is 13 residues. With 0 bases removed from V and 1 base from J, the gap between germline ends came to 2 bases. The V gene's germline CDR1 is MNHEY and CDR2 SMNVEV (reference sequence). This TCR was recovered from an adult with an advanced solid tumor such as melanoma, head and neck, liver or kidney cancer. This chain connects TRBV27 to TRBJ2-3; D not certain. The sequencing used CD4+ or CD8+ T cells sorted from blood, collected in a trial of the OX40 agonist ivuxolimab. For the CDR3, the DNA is TGTGCCAGCAGTTTATCGGGCACAGATACGCAGTATTTT. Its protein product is CASSLSGTDTQYF.